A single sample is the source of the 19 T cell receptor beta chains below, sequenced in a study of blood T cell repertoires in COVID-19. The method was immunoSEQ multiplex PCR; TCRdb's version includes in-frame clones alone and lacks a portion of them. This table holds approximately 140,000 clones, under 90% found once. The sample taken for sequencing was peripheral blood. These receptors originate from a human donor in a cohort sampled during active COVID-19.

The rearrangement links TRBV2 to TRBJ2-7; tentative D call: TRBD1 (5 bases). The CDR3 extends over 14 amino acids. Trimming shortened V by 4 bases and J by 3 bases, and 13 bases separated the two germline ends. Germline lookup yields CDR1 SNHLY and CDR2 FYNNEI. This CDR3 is CASSVGQGGYEQYF. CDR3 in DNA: TGTGCCAGCAGTGTGGGGCAGGGTGGCTACGAGCAGTACTTC.

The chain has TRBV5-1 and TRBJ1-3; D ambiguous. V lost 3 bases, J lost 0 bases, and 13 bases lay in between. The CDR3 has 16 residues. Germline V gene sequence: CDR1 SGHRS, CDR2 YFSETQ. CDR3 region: CASSYSDGASGNTIYF. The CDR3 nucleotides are TGCGCCAGCAGCTACTCCGATGGAGCCTCTGGAAACACCATATATTTT. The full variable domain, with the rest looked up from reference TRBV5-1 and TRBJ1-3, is KAGVTQTPRYLIKTRGQQVTLSCSPISGHRSVSWYQQTPGQGLQFLFEYFSETQRNKGNFPGRFSGRQFSNSRSEMNVSTLELGDSALYLCASSYSDGASGNTIYFGEGSWLTVV.

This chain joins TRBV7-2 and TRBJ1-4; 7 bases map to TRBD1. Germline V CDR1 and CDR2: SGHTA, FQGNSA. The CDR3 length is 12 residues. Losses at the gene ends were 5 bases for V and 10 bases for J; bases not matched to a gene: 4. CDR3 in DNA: TGTGCCAGCAGCCCGGGACAGACAAAACTGTTTTTT. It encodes CASSPGQTKLFF.

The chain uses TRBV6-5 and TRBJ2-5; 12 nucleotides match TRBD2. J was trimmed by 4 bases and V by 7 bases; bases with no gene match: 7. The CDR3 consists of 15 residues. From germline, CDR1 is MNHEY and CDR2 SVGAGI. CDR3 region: CASTLGLAGIETQYF. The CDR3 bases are TGTGCCAGCACCCTTGGACTAGCGGGAATAGAGACCCAGTACTTC.

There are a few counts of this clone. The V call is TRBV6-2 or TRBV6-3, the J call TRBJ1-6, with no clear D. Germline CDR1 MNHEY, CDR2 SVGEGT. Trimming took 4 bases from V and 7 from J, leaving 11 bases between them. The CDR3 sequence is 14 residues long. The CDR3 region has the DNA TGTGCCAGCAGTTTGAAACAGTTCAATTCACCCCTCCACTTT. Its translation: CASSLKQFNSPLHF.

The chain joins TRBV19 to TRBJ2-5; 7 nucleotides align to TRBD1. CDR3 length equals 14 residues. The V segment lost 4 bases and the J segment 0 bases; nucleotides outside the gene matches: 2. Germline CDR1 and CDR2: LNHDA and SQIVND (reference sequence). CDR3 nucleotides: TGTGCCAGTAGTAAACAGGGGTACCAAGAGACCCAGTACTTC. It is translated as CASSKQGYQETQYF.

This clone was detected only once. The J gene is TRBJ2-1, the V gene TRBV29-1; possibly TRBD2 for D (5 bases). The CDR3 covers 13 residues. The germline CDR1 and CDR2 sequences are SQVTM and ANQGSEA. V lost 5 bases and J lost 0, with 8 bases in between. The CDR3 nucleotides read TGCAGCGTTCGGAGGAGCTCCTACAATGAGCAGTTCTTC. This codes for CSVRRSSYNEQFF.

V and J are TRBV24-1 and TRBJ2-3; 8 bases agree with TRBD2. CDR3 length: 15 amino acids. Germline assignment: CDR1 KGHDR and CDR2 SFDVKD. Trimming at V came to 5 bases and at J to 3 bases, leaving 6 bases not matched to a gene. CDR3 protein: CATSAQAGGTDTQYF. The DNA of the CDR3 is TGTGCCACCAGTGCCCAGGCGGGGGGAACAGATACGCAGTATTTT.

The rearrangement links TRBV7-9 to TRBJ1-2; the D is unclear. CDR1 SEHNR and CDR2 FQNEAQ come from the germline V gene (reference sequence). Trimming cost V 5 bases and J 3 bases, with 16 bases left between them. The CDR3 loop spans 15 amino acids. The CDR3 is CASSPMGAGYYGYTF. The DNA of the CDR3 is TGTGCCAGCAGCCCGATGGGTGCGGGTTACTATGGCTACACCTTC.

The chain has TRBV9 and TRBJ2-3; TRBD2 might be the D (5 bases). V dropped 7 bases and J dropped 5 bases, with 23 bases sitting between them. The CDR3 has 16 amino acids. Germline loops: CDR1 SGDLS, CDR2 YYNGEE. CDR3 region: CASASRENPTKDTQYF. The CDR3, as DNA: TGTGCCAGCGCCTCACGGGAAAACCCCACTAAAGATACGCAGTATTTT.

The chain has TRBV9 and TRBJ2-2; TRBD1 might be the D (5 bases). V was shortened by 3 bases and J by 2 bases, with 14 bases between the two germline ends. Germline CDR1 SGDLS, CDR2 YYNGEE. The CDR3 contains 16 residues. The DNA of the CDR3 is TGTGCCAGCAGCGCCAGGGTAACCCTTAACACCGGGGAGCTGTTTTTT. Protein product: CASSARVTLNTGELFF.

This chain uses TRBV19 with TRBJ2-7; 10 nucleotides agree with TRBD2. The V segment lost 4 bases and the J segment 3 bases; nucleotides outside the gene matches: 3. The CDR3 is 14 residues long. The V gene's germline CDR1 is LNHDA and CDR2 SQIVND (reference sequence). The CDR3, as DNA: TGTGCCAGTAGTAAAACTAGCGGGGACTACGAGCAGTACTTC. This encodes CASSKTSGDYEQYF.

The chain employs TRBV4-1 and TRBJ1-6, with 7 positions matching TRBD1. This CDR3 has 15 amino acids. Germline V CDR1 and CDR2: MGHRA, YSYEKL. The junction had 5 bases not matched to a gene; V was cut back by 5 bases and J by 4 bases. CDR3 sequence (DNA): TGCGCCAGCAGCGAAGGGGGCCAGTATAATTCACCCCTCCACTTT. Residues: CASSEGGQYNSPLHF.

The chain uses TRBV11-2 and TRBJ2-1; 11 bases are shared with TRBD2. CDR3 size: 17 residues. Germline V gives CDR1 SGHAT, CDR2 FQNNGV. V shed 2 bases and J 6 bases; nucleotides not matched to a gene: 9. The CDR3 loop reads CASSLRWLAGGRNEQFF. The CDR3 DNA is TGTGCCAGCAGCTTACGGTGGTTAGCGGGGGGGCGCAATGAGCAGTTCTTC.

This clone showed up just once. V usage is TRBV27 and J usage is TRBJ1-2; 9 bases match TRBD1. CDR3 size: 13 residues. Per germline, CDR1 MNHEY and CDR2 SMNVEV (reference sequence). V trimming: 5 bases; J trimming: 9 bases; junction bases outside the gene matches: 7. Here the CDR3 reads CASSMAGTGSYTF. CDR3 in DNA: TGTGCCAGCAGTATGGCAGGGACAGGGAGCTACACCTTC.

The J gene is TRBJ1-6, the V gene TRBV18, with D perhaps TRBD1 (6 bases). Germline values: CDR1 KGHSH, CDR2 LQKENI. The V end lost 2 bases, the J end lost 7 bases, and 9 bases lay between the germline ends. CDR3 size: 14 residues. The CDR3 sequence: CASSPVDRNSPLHF. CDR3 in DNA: TGTGCCAGCTCACCAGTGGACAGAAATTCACCCCTCCACTTT.

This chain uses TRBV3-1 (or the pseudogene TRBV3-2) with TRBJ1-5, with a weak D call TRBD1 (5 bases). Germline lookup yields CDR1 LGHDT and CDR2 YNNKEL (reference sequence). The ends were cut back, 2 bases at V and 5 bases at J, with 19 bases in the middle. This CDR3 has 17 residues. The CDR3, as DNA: TGTGCCAGCAGCCAATGTTTAGGACAAAAAGGGGATCAGCCCCAGCATTTT. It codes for CASSQCLGQKGDQPQHF.

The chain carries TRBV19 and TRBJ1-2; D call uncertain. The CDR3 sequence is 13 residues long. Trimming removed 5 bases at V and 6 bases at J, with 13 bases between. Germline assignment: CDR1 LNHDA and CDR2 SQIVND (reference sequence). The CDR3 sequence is CASSPRTEDGYTF. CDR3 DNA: TGTGCCAGTAGTCCCCGGACGGAGGATGGCTACACCTTC.

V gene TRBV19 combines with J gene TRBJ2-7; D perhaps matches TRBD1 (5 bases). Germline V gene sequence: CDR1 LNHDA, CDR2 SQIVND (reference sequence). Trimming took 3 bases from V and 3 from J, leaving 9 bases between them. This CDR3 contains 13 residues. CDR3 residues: CASSIMQGYEQYF. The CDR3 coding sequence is TGTGCCAGTAGTATTATGCAGGGCTACGAGCAGTACTTC.